A single sample gave rise to the 14 T cell receptor beta chains below, sequenced in a study of response to subunit inactivated influenza vaccine. One entry per CDR3 protein, called by TCRdb with MiXCR from the RT-PCR reads. This sample yields fewer than 700,000 distinct CDR3 sequences, of which 10% to 15% are seen a single time; around 13% belongs to the top ten. The source material was PBMCs from blood, sampled roughly 6 weeks after vaccination. Every receptor here comes from a man aged 45 to 65 who received an inactivated influenza vaccine.

This clonotype was observed a handful of times. The chain uses TRBV12-3 or TRBV12-4 and TRBJ2-1; the D gene is possibly TRBD2 (7 bases). V lost 8 bases and J lost 8, with 16 bases in between. This CDR3 region has 13 residues. The CDR3 nucleotides read TGTGCCAGCGGCTCGGGGGGCTCGTATGAGCAGTTCTTC. Protein sequence: CASGSGGSYEQFF.

This clonotype was seen a few times. The chain has TRBV29-1 and TRBJ2-1; TRBD1 agrees at 9 bases. Unmatched junction bases numbered 8, after V lost 7 bases and J lost 4 bases. Germline V lookup: CDR1 SQVTM, CDR2 ANQGSEA. The CDR3 loop spans 14 amino acids. The CDR3 is CSGRPGTGYNEQFF. As DNA, the CDR3 is TGCAGCGGACGTCCCGGGACAGGGTACAATGAGCAGTTCTTC.

This chain joins TRBV6-2 or TRBV6-3 and TRBJ2-2; tentatively, D is TRBD2 (6 bases). Looked up from germline, CDR1 is MNHEY and CDR2 is SVGEGT. The CDR3 sequence is 15 residues long. The V and J ends lost 8 bases and 6 bases respectively, with 19 bases between them. The CDR3 loop is CASLGTGAGPGELFF. The CDR3 DNA is TGTGCCAGCCTAGGGACTGGAGCGGGCCCCGGGGAGCTGTTTTTT.

This clonotype came up a few times. The rearrangement uses TRBV4-2 and TRBJ1-3, with no clear D. The CDR3 covers 16 residues. Trimming pared 1 base from V and 0 bases from J, leaving 10 bases between. Germline V gene sequence: CDR1 LGHNA, CDR2 YNFKEQ. CDR3 bases: TGTGCCAGCAGCCAAGGGCGGAGAGCCTCTGGAAACACCATATATTTT. As protein: CASSQGRRASGNTIYF.

The V call is TRBV7-9, the J call TRBJ2-5, with TRBD2 matching over 10 bases. The CDR3 has 17 amino acids. With V trimmed by 5 bases and J by 2 bases, 11 bases remained unmatched. Per the germline V gene, CDR1 is SEHNR and CDR2 is FQNEAQ (reference sequence). DNA of the CDR3: TGTGCCAGCAGCCCGATAGCGGGGGGACTCCATCAAGAGACCCAGTACTTC. Translated, it gives CASSPIAGGLHQETQYF.

This chain links TRBV7-9 with TRBJ2-7; the D gene is possibly TRBD1 (5 bases). The CDR3 is 15 residues long. Looked up from germline, CDR1 is SEHNR and CDR2 is FQNEAQ (reference sequence). V gave up 0 bases and J gave up 6 bases, with 15 bases separating them. The CDR3 DNA reads as TGTGCCAGCAGCTTAGCGAGTATAGGGGTCGGCGAGCAGTACTTC. This encodes CASSLASIGVGEQYF.

The chain has TRBV10-3 and TRBJ1-1, with 8 positions matching TRBD1. CDR1 and CDR2 (germline): ENHRY, SYGVKD. V trimming: 0 bases; J trimming: 6 bases; junction bases outside the gene matches: 3. CDR3 length: 14 amino acids. The CDR3 nucleotides are TGTGCCATCAGTGAGTCGACAGGGGCCGCTGAAGCTTTCTTT. Its protein is CAISESTGAAEAFF.

In its sample, this clonotype was seen many times. V and J are TRBV20-1 and TRBJ2-7, with TRBD2 identical over 11 bases. V trimming: 2 bases; J trimming: 2 bases; junction bases outside the gene matches: 5. Germline CDR1 and CDR2: DFQATT and SNEGSKA (reference sequence). CDR3 length: 15 amino acids. CDR3 protein: CSARHQTSGTYEQYF. In DNA, the CDR3 is TGCAGTGCTAGACATCAGACTAGCGGGACCTACGAGCAGTACTTC.

This clonotype was observed at least ten times. V usage is TRBV11-2 and J usage is TRBJ2-6, with D perhaps matching TRBD2 (7 bases). The CDR3 loop spans 18 amino acids. CDR1 is SGHAT, CDR2 FQNNGV, per germline. V was pared by 4 bases and J by 4 bases, with 20 bases between. CDR3 in DNA: TGTGCCAGCAGCTCTAAGTTGGCGGGGGCATCGGGGGCCAACGTCCTGACTTTC. This encodes CASSSKLAGASGANVLTF.

This clonotype has only a few counts. V gene TRBV5-5 combines with J gene TRBJ1-2; unclear D gene. Germline V gives CDR1 SGHKS, CDR2 YYEKEE (reference sequence). V was clipped by 0 bases and J by 0 bases, with 15 bases between them. CDR3 length: 17 amino acids. Here the CDR3 DNA reads TGTGCCAGCAGCTTGGAGGGCCGTATTCGTTCTAACTATGGCTACACCTTC. Encoded protein: CASSLEGRIRSNYGYTF.

This sequence joins TRBV9 and TRBJ2-7, with 7 bases aligning to TRBD2. Germline V gene lookup returns CDR1 SGDLS and CDR2 YYNGEE. V lost 3 bases and J lost 4; bases outside the gene matches: 13. This CDR3 comprises 16 residues. The CDR3 DNA is TGTGCCAGCAGCGCCTCTCTATCGGGGGGAGGTTACGAGCAGTACTTC. This encodes CASSASLSGGGYEQYF. The full variable domain, in which reference TRBV9 and TRBJ2-7 provide the parts outside the CDR3, is DSGVTQTPKHLITATGQRVTLRCSPRSGDLSVYWYQQSLDQGLQFLIQYYNGEERAKGNILERFSAQQFPDLHSELNLSSLELGDSALYFCASSASLSGGGYEQYFGPGTRLTVT.

This clonotype was picked up a small number of times. The chain uses TRBV29-1 and TRBJ2-7; 9 positions agree with TRBD2. Germline V gives CDR1 SQVTM, CDR2 ANQGSEA. V lost 5 bases, J lost 5 bases, and 13 bases stayed unmatched. The CDR3 covers 15 residues. CDR3 in DNA: TGCAGCGTTAGATTGAGGGTAGCGGGAGACCACGAGCAGTACTTC. It codes for CSVRLRVAGDHEQYF.

V usage is TRBV3-1 and J usage is TRBJ2-5; 9 bases line up with TRBD2. V dropped 0 bases and J dropped 0; count of bases not matched to a gene: 5. The CDR3 covers 17 residues. Germline V lookup: CDR1 LGHDT, CDR2 YNNKEL (reference sequence). CDR3 bases: TGTGCCAGCAGCCAAGAACTGGGCGGGAGGGACCAAGAGACCCAGTACTTC. This codes for CASSQELGGRDQETQYF.

V and J are TRBV20-1 and TRBJ1-1; D possibly corresponds to TRBD1 (5 bases). This CDR3 has 16 amino acids. Trimming shortened V by 2 bases and J by 0 bases, and 16 bases separated the two germline ends. The V gene's germline CDR1 is DFQATT and CDR2 SNEGSKA (reference sequence). The CDR3 DNA reads as TGCAGTGCTAGATACAGGAGGCCACAAATGAACACTGAAGCTTTCTTT. Amino acid sequence: CSARYRRPQMNTEAFF.